This T cell receptor beta chain was observed in a study of vaccination and CD4 T cells after COVID-19. Study-level background: Investigators drew the post-COVID samples a median 101 days after diagnosis, with a range of 35 to 161. Researchers treated cells with overlapping spike peptides taken from SARS-CoV-2, HCoV-NL63, HCoV-OC43 and HCoV-229E. The study, taken as a whole, reports: For convalescent patients, 304 of the 307 vaccine-specific clones analyzed were classified as spike mono-reactive.

The study sequenced cultured CD4+ T cell DNA using the Oncomine TCR Beta short-read assay. TCRdb reanalysed the PCR reads using MiXCR and keeps one entry per CDR3 protein. The sample has about 12,000 distinct CDR3 sequences, less than 50% seen once. The CDR3 totals 13 residues. Germline-derived CDR1 and CDR2 are DFQATT and SNEGSKA (reference sequence). V lost 5 bases, J lost 8 bases, and 16 bases lay in between. In regard to this clonotype: Its target is unknown.

Treatment given: roughly 10-day PBMC culture with coronavirus spike peptide pools or control peptides (ViraFEST assay). Negative selection enriched CD4+ T cells from cultures at roughly 10 days. The clonotype originates from a human donor with COVID-19. This chain uses TRBV20-1 with TRBJ2-1, with a weak D call TRBD2 (7 bases). Sequenced sample: cultured CD4+ T cells from blood. CDR3: CSAGGGGRDEQFF. The CDR3 DNA reads as TGCAGTGCTGGGGGCGGGGGAAGGGATGAGCAGTTCTTC.